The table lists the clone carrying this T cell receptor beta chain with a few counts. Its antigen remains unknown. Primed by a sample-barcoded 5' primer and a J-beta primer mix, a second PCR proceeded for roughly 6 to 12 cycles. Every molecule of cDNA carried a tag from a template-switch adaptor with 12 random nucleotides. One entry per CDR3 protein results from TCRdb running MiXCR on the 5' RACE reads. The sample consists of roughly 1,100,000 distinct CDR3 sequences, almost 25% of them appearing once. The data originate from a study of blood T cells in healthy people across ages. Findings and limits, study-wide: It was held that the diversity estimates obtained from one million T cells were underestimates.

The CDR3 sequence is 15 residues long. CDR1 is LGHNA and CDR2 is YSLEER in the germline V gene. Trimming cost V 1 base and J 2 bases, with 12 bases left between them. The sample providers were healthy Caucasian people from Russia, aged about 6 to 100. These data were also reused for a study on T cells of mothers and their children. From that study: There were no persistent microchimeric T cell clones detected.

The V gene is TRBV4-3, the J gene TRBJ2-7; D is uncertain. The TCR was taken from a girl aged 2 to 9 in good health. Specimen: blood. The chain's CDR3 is CASSQGSGATYEQYF. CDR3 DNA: TGCGCCAGCAGCCAAGGGTCAGGCGCTACCTACGAGCAGTACTTC.